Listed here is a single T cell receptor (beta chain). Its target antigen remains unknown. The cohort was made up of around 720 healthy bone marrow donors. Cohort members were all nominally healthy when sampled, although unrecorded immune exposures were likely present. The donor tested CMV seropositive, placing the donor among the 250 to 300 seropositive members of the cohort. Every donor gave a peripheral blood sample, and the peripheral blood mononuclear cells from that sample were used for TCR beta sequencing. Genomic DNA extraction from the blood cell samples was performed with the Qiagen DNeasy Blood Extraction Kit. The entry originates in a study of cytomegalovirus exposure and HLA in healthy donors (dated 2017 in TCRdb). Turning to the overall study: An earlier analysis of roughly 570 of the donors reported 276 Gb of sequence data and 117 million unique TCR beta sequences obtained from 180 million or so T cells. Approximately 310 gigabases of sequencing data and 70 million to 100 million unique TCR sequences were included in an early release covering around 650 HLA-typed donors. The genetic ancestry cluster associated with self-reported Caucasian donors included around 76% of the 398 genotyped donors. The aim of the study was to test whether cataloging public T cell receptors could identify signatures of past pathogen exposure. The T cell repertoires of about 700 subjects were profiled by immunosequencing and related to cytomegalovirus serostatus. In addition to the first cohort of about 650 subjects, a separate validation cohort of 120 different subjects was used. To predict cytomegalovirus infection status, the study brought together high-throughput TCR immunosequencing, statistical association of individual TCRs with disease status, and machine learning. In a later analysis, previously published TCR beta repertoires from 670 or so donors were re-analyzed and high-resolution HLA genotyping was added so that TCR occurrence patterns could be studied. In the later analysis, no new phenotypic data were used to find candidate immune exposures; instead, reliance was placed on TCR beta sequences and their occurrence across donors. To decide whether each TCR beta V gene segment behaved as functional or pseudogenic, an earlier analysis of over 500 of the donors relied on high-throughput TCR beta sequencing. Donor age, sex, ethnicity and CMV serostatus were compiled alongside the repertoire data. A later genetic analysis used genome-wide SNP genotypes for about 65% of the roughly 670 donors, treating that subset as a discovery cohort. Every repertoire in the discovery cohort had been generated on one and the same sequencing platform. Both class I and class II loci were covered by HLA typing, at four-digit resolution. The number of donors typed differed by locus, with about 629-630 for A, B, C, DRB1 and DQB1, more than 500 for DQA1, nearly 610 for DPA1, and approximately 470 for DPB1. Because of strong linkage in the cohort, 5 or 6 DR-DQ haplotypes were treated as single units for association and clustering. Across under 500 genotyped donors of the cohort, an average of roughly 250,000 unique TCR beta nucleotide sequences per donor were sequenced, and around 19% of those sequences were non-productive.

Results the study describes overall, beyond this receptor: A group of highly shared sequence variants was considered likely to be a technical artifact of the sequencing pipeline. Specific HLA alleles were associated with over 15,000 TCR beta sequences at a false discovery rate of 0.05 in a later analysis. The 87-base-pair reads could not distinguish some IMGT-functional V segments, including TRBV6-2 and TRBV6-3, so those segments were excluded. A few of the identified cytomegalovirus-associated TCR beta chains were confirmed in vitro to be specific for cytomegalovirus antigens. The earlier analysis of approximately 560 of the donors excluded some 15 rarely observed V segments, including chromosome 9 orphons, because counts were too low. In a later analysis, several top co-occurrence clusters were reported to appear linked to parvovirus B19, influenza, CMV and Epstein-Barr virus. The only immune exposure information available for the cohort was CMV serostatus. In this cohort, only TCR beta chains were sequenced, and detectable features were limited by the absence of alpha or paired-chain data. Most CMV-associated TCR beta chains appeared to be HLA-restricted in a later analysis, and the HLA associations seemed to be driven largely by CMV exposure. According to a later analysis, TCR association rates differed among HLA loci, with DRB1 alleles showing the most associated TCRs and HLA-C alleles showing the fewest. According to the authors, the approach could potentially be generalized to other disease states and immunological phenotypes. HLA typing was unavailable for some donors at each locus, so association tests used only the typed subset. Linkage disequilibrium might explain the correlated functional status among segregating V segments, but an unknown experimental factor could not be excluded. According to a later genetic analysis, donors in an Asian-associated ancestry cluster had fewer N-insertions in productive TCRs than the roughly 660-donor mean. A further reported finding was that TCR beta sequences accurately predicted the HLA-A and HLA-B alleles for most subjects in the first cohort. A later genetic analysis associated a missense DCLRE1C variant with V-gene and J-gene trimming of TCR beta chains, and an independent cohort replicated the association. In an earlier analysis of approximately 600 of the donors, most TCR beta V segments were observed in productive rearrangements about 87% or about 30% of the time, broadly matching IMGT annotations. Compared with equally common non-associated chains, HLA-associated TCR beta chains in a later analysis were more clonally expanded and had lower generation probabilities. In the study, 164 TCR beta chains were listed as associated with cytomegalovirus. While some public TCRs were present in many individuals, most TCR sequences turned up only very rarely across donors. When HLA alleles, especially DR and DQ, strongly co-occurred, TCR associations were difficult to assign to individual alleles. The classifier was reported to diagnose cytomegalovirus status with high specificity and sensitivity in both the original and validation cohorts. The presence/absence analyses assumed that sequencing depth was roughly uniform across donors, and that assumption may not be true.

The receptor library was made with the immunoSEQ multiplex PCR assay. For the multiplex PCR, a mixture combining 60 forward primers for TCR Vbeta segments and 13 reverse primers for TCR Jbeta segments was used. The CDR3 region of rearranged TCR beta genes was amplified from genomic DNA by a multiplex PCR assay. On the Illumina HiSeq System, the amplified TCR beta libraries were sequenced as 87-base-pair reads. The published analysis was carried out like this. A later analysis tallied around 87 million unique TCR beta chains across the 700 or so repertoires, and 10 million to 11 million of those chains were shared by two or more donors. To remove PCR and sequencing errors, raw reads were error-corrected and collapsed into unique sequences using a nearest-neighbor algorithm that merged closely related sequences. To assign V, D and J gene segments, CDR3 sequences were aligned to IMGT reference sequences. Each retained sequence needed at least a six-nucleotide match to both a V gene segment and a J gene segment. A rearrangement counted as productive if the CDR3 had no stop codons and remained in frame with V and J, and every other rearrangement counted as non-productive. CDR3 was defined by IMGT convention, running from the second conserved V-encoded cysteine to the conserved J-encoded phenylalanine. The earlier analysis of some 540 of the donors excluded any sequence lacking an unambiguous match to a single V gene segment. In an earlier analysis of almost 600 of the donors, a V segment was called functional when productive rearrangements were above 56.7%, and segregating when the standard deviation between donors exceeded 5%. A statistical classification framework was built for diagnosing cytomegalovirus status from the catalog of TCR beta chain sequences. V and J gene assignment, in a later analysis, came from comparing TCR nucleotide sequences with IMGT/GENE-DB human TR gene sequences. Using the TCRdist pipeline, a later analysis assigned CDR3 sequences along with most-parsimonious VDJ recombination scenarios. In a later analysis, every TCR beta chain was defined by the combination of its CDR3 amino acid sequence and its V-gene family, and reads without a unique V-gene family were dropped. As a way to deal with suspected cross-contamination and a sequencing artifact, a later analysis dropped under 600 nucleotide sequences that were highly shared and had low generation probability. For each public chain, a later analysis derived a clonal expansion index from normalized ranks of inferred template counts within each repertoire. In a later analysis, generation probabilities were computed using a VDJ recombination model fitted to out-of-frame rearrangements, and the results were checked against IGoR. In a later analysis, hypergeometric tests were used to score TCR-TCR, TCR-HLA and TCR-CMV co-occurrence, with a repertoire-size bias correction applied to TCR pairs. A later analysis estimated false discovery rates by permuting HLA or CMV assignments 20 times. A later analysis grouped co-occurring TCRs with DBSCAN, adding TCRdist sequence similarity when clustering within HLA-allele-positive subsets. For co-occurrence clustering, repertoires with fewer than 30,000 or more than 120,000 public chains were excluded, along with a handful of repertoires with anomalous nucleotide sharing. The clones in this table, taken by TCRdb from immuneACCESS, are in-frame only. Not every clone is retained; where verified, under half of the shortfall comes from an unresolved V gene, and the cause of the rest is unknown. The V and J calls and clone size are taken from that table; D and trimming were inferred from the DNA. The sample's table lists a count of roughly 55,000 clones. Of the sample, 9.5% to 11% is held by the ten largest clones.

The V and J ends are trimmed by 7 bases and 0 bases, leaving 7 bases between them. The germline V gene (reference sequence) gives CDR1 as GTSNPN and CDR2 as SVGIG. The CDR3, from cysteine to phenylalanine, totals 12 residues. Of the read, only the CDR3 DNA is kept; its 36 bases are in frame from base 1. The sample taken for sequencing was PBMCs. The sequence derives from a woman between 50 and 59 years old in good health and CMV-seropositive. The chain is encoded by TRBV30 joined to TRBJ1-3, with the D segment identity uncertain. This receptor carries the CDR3 CALRHSGNTIYF. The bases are TGTGCCTTGAGACACTCTGGAAACACCATATATTTT.